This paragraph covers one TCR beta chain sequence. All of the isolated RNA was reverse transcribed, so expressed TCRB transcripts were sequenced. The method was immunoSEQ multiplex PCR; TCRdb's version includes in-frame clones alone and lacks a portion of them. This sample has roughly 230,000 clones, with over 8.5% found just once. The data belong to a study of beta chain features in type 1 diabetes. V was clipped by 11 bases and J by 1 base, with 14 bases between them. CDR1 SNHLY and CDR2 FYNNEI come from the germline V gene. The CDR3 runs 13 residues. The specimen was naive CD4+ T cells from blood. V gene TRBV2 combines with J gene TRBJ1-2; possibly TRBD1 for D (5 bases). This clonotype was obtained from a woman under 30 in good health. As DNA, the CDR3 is TGTGCCGGAGGGACGGTGAATAACTATGGCTACACCTTC. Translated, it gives CAGGTVNNYGYTF.